A selection of T cell receptor beta chains follows, all from one sample in a study of T cell changes during pregnancy in multiple sclerosis. Profiling relied on immunoSEQ multiplex PCR, and the TCRdb table lists in-frame clones only, not all of them. Of 35,000 to 45,000 clones listed, 90% are singletons. The input for sequencing was peripheral blood, taken in the third trimester of pregnancy. The source of these receptors is a female donor in good health, enrolled as a control in a pregnancy study. Both conserved end residues are part of each CDR3. A D gene is named only where the DNA matches it firmly. Clone size, where shown, is once, few, many, or a class for clones that have expanded.

clone size: .
J gene: TRBJ1-1
V gene: TRBV19
D gene: TRBD1
CDR3 DNA: TGTGCCACAGACAGGGTCGGCACTGAAGCTTTCTTT
CDR3 protein: CATDRVGTEAFF

clone size: .
J gene: TRBJ1-5
V gene: TRBV15
D gene: TRBD1
CDR3 DNA: TGTGCCACCAGCACCAGACAGGGGGACAATCAGCCCCAGCATTTT
CDR3 protein: CATSTRQGDNQPQHF

clone size: once
J gene: TRBJ2-5
V gene: TRBV5-5
D gene: .
CDR3 DNA: TGTGCCAGCAGCTTGGCCTTCAGTCAAGAGACCCAGTACTTC
CDR3 protein: CASSLAFSQETQYF

clone size: once
J gene: TRBJ1-6
V gene: TRBV18
D gene: TRBD1
CDR3 DNA: TGTGCCAGCTCGACAGGGGCAAATTCACCCCTCCACTTT
CDR3 protein: CASSTGANSPLHF

clone size: .
J gene: TRBJ2-7
V gene: TRBV18
D gene: .
CDR3 DNA: TGTGCCAGCTCCCTCTGGAGCTCTCACGGCGAGCAGTACTTC
CDR3 protein: CASSLWSSHGEQYF

clone size: .
J gene: TRBJ1-6
V gene: TRBV7-9
D gene: .
CDR3 DNA: TGTGCCAGCAGACAGGTTGGGAATTCACCCCTCCACTTT
CDR3 protein: CASRQVGNSPLHF

clone size: .
J gene: TRBJ1-1
V gene: TRBV4-2
D gene: TRBD1
CDR3 DNA: TGTGCCAGCGGACAAGTCGGGACAGGGGGGACTGAAGCTTTCTTT
CDR3 protein: CASGQVGTGGTEAFF

clone size: .
J gene: TRBJ1-5
V gene: TRBV15
D gene: TRBD1
CDR3 DNA: TGTGCCACCAGCAGAACCACTAACAGGGGTAACAATCAGCCCCAGCATTTT
CDR3 protein: CATSRTTNRGNNQPQHF

clone size: .
J gene: TRBJ2-1
V gene: TRBV27
D gene: TRBD1
CDR3 DNA: TGTGCCAGCAGTCCCCGACAGGGGGCGGGTGGAAATGAGCAGTTCTTC
CDR3 protein: CASSPRQGAGGNEQFF

clone size: .
J gene: TRBJ1-3
V gene: TRBV5-1
D gene: TRBD1
CDR3 DNA: TGCGCCAGCGGGACAGGGGGCAGAGGAAACACCATATATTTT
CDR3 protein: CASGTGGRGNTIYF

clone size: medium-sized
J gene: TRBJ2-3
V gene: TRBV29-1
D gene: TRBD2
CDR3 DNA: TGCAGCGTCGCCGGGACTAGCGGGGTGGATACGCAGTATTTT
CDR3 protein: CSVAGTSGVDTQYF

clone size: .
J gene: TRBJ2-1
V gene: TRBV6-5
D gene: TRBD1
CDR3 DNA: TGTGCCAGCTCTCAGGGGGTTGGCTACAATGAGCAGTTCTTC
CDR3 protein: CASSQGVGYNEQFF

clone size: .
J gene: TRBJ1-1
V gene: TRBV12-5
D gene: TRBD1
CDR3 DNA: TGTGCTAGTGGTTTTGGCAGGGGGTTCACTGAAGCTTTCTTT
CDR3 protein: CASGFGRGFTEAFF

clone size: .
J gene: TRBJ1-6
V gene: TRBV6-6
D gene: TRBD1
CDR3 DNA: TGTGCCAGCAGTAAGACAGGGGCCTATTCACCCCTCCACTTT
CDR3 protein: CASSKTGAYSPLHF

clone size: .
J gene: TRBJ1-2
V gene: TRBV7-2
D gene: .
CDR3 DNA: TGTGCCAGCAGCTTAACGTCAGATCACACCTTC
CDR3 protein: CASSLTSDHTF